This record covers a single TCR beta chain. What it binds is unknown. The entry originates in a study of response to subunit inactivated influenza vaccine. Overall study results and limits: Authors proposed each seasonal influenza vaccination draws in few new T cells.

MiXCR, applied by TCRdb to the RT-PCR reads, yields one record per CDR3 protein. The repertoire holds approximately 500,000 distinct CDR3 sequences, with 12% to 15% as singletons. V was pared by 7 bases and J by 5 bases, with 18 bases between. The length of the CDR3 is 15 residues. The V gene is TRBV12-3 or TRBV12-4, the J gene TRBJ1-5, with D unclear. Sequences were derived from PBMCs from blood, sampled about 13 days after vaccination. This sequence originates from a man between 45 and 60 years old who received an inactivated influenza vaccine. The CDR3 protein is CASNPGGSMDQPQHF. The CDR3 DNA sequence: TGTGCCAGCAACCCGGGAGGATCAATGGATCAGCCCCAGCATTTT.